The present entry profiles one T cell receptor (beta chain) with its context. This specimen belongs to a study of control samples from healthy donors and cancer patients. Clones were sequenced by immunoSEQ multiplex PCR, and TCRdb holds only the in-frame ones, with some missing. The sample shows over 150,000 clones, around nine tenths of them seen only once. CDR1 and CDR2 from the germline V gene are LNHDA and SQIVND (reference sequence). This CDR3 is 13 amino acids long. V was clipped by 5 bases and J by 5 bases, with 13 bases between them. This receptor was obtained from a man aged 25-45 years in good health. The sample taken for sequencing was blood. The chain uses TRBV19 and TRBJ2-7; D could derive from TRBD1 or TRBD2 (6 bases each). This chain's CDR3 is CASSSGGWDEQYF. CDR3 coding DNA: TGTGCCAGTAGTTCCGGGGGCTGGGACGAGCAGTACTTC.